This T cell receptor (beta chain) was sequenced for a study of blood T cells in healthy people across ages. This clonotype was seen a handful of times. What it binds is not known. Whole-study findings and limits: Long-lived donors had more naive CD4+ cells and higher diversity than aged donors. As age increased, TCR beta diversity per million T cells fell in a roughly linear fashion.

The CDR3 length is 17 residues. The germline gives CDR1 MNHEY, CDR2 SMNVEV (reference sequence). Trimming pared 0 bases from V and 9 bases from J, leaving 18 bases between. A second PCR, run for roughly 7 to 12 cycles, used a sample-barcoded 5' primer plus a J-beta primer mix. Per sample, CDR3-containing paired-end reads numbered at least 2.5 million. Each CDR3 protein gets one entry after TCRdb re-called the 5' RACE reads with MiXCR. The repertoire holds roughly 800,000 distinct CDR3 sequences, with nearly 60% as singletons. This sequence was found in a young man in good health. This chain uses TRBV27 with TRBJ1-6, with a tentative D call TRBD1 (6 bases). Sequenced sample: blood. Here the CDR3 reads CASSLSGAGGGGSPLHF. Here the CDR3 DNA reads TGTGCCAGCAGTTTATCGGGGGCTGGAGGAGGTGGTTCACCCCTCCACTTT.